Each of the 2 T cell receptor beta chains below was sequenced from the same sample in a study of regulatory T cells in long-lasting Graves disease. Time point of the sample: newly diagnosed GD, antithyroid drugs for less than 3 months. PBMC-extracted RNA yielded the TCR library. With iRepertoire HTBI primers and Arm-PCR of CDR3 regions, TCR beta libraries were built. TCRdb re-called the multiplex PCR reads through MiXCR, storing one row per CDR3 protein. The sample carries about half a million distinct CDR3 sequences, around 13% recorded once. This same sample was also part of a study on T cells in Graves' hyperthyroidism and ophthalmopathy.

The sequencing here drew on peripheral blood mononuclear cells (PBMCs), taken at new diagnosis, from a patient treated with antithyroid drugs. The receptors derive from a woman in her twenties or thirties with Graves disease.

At least ten counts were recorded for this clonotype. The CDR3 protein is CASSYSNTVGTEAFF. Written as DNA, the CDR3 is TGTGCCAGCAGTTACTCTAACACGGTGGGCACTGAAGCTTTCTTT. This chain links TRBV6-2 or TRBV6-3 with TRBJ1-1; no reliable D call. Per germline, CDR1 MNHEY and CDR2 SVGEGT. V was pared by 0 bases and J by 4 bases, with 12 bases between. The CDR3 runs to 15 residues.

The sample holds many counts of this clonotype. The V gene is TRBV29-1, the J gene TRBJ2-5, with a weak D call TRBD1 (6 bases). CDR1 and CDR2 (germline): SQVTM, ANQGSEA. Trimming shortened V by 4 bases and J by 3 bases, and 15 bases separated the two germline ends. The CDR3 runs 14 residues. The CDR3 DNA follows: TGCAGCGTTGTAAATCGGAACAGGGAAGAGACCCAGTACTTC. It is translated as CSVVNRNREETQYF.